A selection of T cell receptor beta chains follows, all from one sample in a study of T cell responses to AZD1222 COVID-19 vaccine. The method was immunoSEQ multiplex PCR; TCRdb's version includes in-frame clones alone and lacks a portion of them. Here the sample spans around 110,000 clones, 85% to 95% being singletons. The sample in question was peripheral blood, obtained 28 days after the second AZD1222 dose. These receptors originate from an adult who received the AZD1222 COVID-19 vaccine. Both conserved end residues are part of each CDR3. Each record gives: V gene, D gene, clone size, J gene, CDR3 protein, CDR3 DNA. A D gene is named only where the DNA matches it firmly. The size of a clone is reported for some rows only, either as once, few or many, or as a class for expanded clones.

V: TRBV11-3
D: -
size: -
J: TRBJ1-1
CDR3: CASSLPGQNTEAFF
DNA: TGTGCCAGCAGCCTGCCGGGACAGAACACTGAAGCTTTCTTT

V: TRBV5-4
D: -
size: -
J: TRBJ1-2
CDR3: CASAPPMRGGGGYTF
DNA: TGTGCCAGCGCTCCTCCGATGAGGGGGGGTGGGGGCTACACCTTC

V: TRBV10-1
D: -
size: -
J: TRBJ2-5
CDR3: CASLARTQYF
DNA: TGCGCCAGCCTCGCCCGGACCCAGTACTTC

V: TRBV7-9
D: -
size: -
J: TRBJ1-1
CDR3: CASSPGPRASEAFF
DNA: TGTGCCAGCAGCCCGGGACCACGAGCCTCTGAAGCTTTCTTT

V: TRBV6-5
D: TRBD2
size: -
J: TRBJ2-3
CDR3: CASRQGLAGDTQYF
DNA: TGTGCCAGCAGACAGGGACTAGCGGGAGATACGCAGTATTTT

V: TRBV5-1
D: TRBD2
size: -
J: TRBJ2-4
CDR3: CASSGQREGTLAKNIQYF
DNA: TGCGCCAGCAGCGGGCAAAGGGAGGGCACGCTAGCCAAAAACATTCAGTACTTC

V: TRBV13
D: TRBD1
size: -
J: TRBJ1-1
CDR3: CASSSVPGQGVWNTEAFF
DNA: TGTGCCAGCAGTTCGGTGCCGGGACAGGGGGTTTGGAACACTGAAGCTTTCTTT

V: TRBV5-4
D: -
size: -
J: TRBJ2-5
CDR3: CASSLAVGHQETQYF
DNA: TGTGCCAGCAGCTTGGCGGTCGGGCACCAAGAGACCCAGTACTTC

V: TRBV3-1/TRBV3-2
D: TRBD1
size: -
J: TRBJ1-2
CDR3: CASSLGSDRGRGYTF
DNA: TGTGCCAGCAGCCTAGGTTCGGACAGGGGGCGAGGCTACACCTTC

V: TRBV5-8
D: -
size: once
J: TRBJ2-7
CDR3: CASSSPRWDEQYF
DNA: TGTGCCAGCAGCTCGCCTCGTTGGGACGAGCAGTACTTC

V: TRBV30
D: -
size: -
J: TRBJ1-5
CDR3: CAWSSGAGQPQHF
DNA: TGTGCCTGGAGTAGTGGCGCGGGGCAGCCCCAGCATTTT

V: TRBV28
D: -
size: -
J: TRBJ2-1
CDR3: CASKTGQGFSQTGTRVVGYNEQFF
DNA: TGTGCCAGCAAGACCGGACAGGGTTTTTCCCAAACCGGGACTAGAGTCGTGGGGTACAATGAGCAGTTCTTC

V: TRBV28
D: TRBD2
size: -
J: TRBJ2-3
CDR3: CASSRILAGLRLDTQYF
DNA: TGTGCCAGCAGCCGGATCCTAGCGGGGCTTAGATTAGATACGCAGTATTTT

V: TRBV7-9
D: -
size: -
J: TRBJ1-5
CDR3: CASSARGQPQHF
DNA: TGTGCCAGCAGCGCCAGGGGCCAGCCCCAGCATTTT

V: TRBV30
D: -
size: -
J: TRBJ1-2
CDR3: CAWRENYGYTF
DNA: TGTGCCTGGAGGGAAAACTATGGCTACACCTTC

V: TRBV19
D: -
size: -
J: TRBJ2-2
CDR3: CASSMGHTGELFF
DNA: TGTGCCAGTAGTATGGGGCACACCGGGGAGCTGTTTTTT

V: TRBV28
D: TRBD1
size: -
J: TRBJ2-7
CDR3: CATGTGVYEQYF
DNA: TGTGCCACCGGGACAGGGGTGTACGAGCAGTACTTC

V: TRBV5-1
D: -
size: -
J: TRBJ1-1
CDR3: CASSLETGNTEAFF
DNA: TGCGCCAGCAGCTTGGAGACAGGCAACACTGAAGCTTTCTTT

V: TRBV19
D: TRBD2
size: -
J: TRBJ2-5
CDR3: CASSTKILAPQETQYF
DNA: TGTGCCAGTAGTACGAAAATACTAGCGCCACAAGAGACCCAGTACTTC

V: TRBV14
D: TRBD1
size: -
J: TRBJ2-5
CDR3: CASSGDTGGKTQYF
DNA: TGTGCCAGCAGCGGGGACACAGGGGGGAAGACCCAGTACTTC

V: TRBV19
D: -
size: -
J: TRBJ2-3
CDR3: CASSIAGTTDTQYF
DNA: TGTGCCAGTAGTATTGCGGGGACCACAGATACGCAGTATTTT

V: TRBV3-1/TRBV3-2
D: -
size: -
J: TRBJ2-3
CDR3: CASSHERTDTQYF
DNA: TGTGCCAGCAGCCATGAAAGGACAGATACGCAGTATTTT

V: TRBV7-3
D: -
size: -
J: TRBJ1-1
CDR3: CASSLRGLLELSMNTEAFF
DNA: TGTGCCAGCAGCTTAAGGGGACTGCTGGAGTTATCTATGAACACTGAAGCTTTCTTT

V: TRBV5-1
D: -
size: -
J: TRBJ1-2
CDR3: CASSLGQTFYGYTF
DNA: TGCGCCAGCAGCTTGGGGCAGACCTTCTATGGCTACACCTTC

V: TRBV4-2
D: TRBD1
size: -
J: TRBJ2-2
CDR3: CASSQDRDRENLVAGELFF
DNA: TGTGCCAGCAGCCAGGACCGGGACAGGGAAAATTTGGTGGCCGGGGAGCTGTTTTTT

V: TRBV27
D: -
size: -
J: TRBJ1-5
CDR3: CASSPRGRPNQPQHF
DNA: TGTGCCAGCAGTCCGCGTGGCAGGCCTAATCAGCCCCAGCATTTT

V: TRBV3-1/TRBV3-2
D: -
size: -
J: TRBJ1-1
CDR3: CASSQVGDNNAEAFF
DNA: TGTGCCAGCAGCCAAGTAGGGGATAATAACGCTGAAGCTTTCTTT

V: TRBV5-1
D: -
size: -
J: TRBJ1-6
CDR3: CASSLAGPMDSPLHF
DNA: TGCGCCAGCAGCTTGGCCGGACCTATGGATTCACCCCTCCACTTT

V: TRBV5-1
D: -
size: -
J: TRBJ2-1
CDR3: CASSPGAKGGDEQFF
DNA: TGCGCCAGCAGCCCTGGCGCCAAGGGCGGCGATGAGCAGTTCTTC

V: TRBV27
D: -
size: -
J: TRBJ1-1
CDR3: CASSPPPWIGNTEAFF
DNA: TGTGCCAGCAGCCCCCCCCCATGGATTGGGAACACTGAAGCTTTCTTT

V: TRBV11-2
D: -
size: -
J: TRBJ1-2
CDR3: CASSFFGVNYGYTF
DNA: TGTGCCAGCAGCTTCTTTGGGGTTAACTATGGCTACACCTTC

V: TRBV7-6
D: -
size: -
J: TRBJ2-1
CDR3: CASSLAGRSNEQFF
DNA: TGTGCCAGCAGCTTAGCGGGCAGGAGCAATGAGCAGTTCTTC

V: TRBV29-1
D: -
size: -
J: TRBJ1-2
CDR3: CSGTLTGSYGYTF
DNA: TGCAGCGGTACCTTAACAGGTTCCTATGGCTACACCTTC

V: TRBV15
D: -
size: -
J: TRBJ2-2
CDR3: CATSRDYWKTGTGELFF
DNA: TGTGCCACCAGCAGAGATTATTGGAAAACGGGGACCGGGGAGCTGTTTTTT

V: TRBV7-3
D: -
size: -
J: TRBJ1-1
CDR3: CASSYSPRDTEAFF
DNA: TGTGCCAGCAGCTACTCCCCCAGGGACACTGAAGCTTTCTTT

V: TRBV27
D: TRBD2
size: -
J: TRBJ2-7
CDR3: CASSLKTSGTYEQYF
DNA: TGTGCCAGCAGTTTAAAGACTAGCGGGACCTACGAGCAGTACTTC

V: TRBV11-2
D: -
size: -
J: TRBJ1-1
CDR3: CASSPQGNTEAFF
DNA: TGTGCCAGCAGCCCACAGGGCAACACTGAAGCTTTCTTT

V: TRBV4-1
D: -
size: -
J: TRBJ2-7
CDR3: CASSQDSQRLSYEQYF
DNA: TGCGCCAGCAGCCAAGATTCCCAGCGCCTATCCTACGAGCAGTACTTC

V: TRBV7-2
D: -
size: -
J: TRBJ2-3
CDR3: CASSLGGVSDTQYF
DNA: TGTGCCAGCAGCTTAGGTGGGGTCTCAGATACGCAGTATTTT

V: TRBV14
D: -
size: -
J: TRBJ2-3
CDR3: CASSQSGGDTDTQYF
DNA: TGTGCCAGCAGCCAAAGCGGAGGGGACACAGATACGCAGTATTTT

V: TRBV6-6
D: TRBD2
size: -
J: TRBJ2-7
CDR3: CASSDSGWSPEQYF
DNA: TGTGCCAGCAGTGATAGCGGGTGGTCGCCCGAGCAGTACTTC

V: TRBV3-1/TRBV3-2
D: -
size: -
J: TRBJ2-7
CDR3: CASSQFTGSGEQYF
DNA: TGTGCCAGCAGCCAGTTCACAGGGTCCGGCGAGCAGTACTTC

V: TRBV29-1
D: TRBD1
size: -
J: TRBJ1-3
CDR3: CSVETRGQRAIYF
DNA: TGCAGCGTTGAAACCAGGGGGCAAAGGGCCATATATTTT

V: TRBV14
D: TRBD1
size: -
J: TRBJ1-2
CDR3: CASSRTGQGYGYTF
DNA: TGTGCCAGCAGCCGTACGGGACAGGGCTATGGCTACACCTTC

V: TRBV5-1
D: -
size: -
J: TRBJ1-4
CDR3: CASSLGSTNEKLFF
DNA: TGCGCCAGCAGCTTAGGGTCAACTAATGAAAAACTGTTTTTT

V: TRBV7-8
D: -
size: -
J: TRBJ1-2
CDR3: CASSPIANYGYTF
DNA: TGTGCCAGCAGCCCAATAGCTAACTATGGCTACACCTTC

V: TRBV6-5
D: TRBD1
size: -
J: TRBJ1-5
CDR3: CASSIGQGIFQPQHF
DNA: TGTGCCAGCAGTATAGGACAGGGTATATTTCAGCCCCAGCATTTT

V: TRBV2
D: TRBD1
size: -
J: TRBJ1-2
CDR3: CAKSQGAPVNYGYTF
DNA: TGTGCCAAATCCCAGGGGGCCCCCGTCAACTATGGCTACACCTTC

V: TRBV6-5
D: -
size: -
J: TRBJ2-7
CDR3: CASNSVTGDEQYF
DNA: TGTGCCAGCAACTCAGTGACGGGGGACGAGCAGTACTTC

V: TRBV29-1
D: -
size: -
J: TRBJ2-3
CDR3: CSVLGLSTDTQYF
DNA: TGCAGCGTTCTAGGTCTTAGCACAGATACGCAGTATTTT

V: TRBV11-3
D: -
size: -
J: TRBJ1-3
CDR3: CARKRGLSGNTIYF
DNA: TGTGCCAGAAAAAGGGGTCTCTCTGGAAACACCATATATTTT

V: TRBV5-6
D: TRBD1
size: -
J: TRBJ2-7
CDR3: CASSLGGQGLYEQYF
DNA: TGTGCCAGCAGCTTGGGTGGACAGGGCCTCTACGAGCAGTACTTC

V: TRBV19
D: -
size: few
J: TRBJ2-4
CDR3: CASSILVVGGPKNIQYF
DNA: TGTGCCAGTAGTATTCTAGTCGTCGGGGGTCCCAAAAACATTCAGTACTTC